One and the same sample provided the 7 T cell receptor beta chains below, sequenced in a study of regulatory T cells in long-lasting Graves disease. Time point indicated: newly diagnosed GD, antithyroid drugs for less than 3 months. Making the TCR library involved RNA that had been extracted from PBMCs. The TCR beta library used iRepertoire HTBI primers with Arm-PCR amplification of CDR3. TCRdb independently ran MiXCR on the multiplex PCR reads; one entry per CDR3 protein. The table lists 550,000 to 650,000 distinct CDR3 sequences, around 15% of them singletons, with 9.5% to 15% in the top ten. These data also featured in a second study, about T cells in Graves' hyperthyroidism and ophthalmopathy.

Material: peripheral blood mononuclear cells (PBMCs), obtained at new diagnosis, from a patient treated with antithyroid drugs. These receptors came from a man aged 18 to 29 with Graves disease.

J is TRBJ1-2 and V is TRBV5-6, with D unresolved. The V gene's germline CDR1 is SGHDT and CDR2 YYEEEE. This CDR3 has 14 residues. Trimming cost V 0 bases and J 4 bases, with 10 bases left between them. This chain's CDR3 is CASSLGQNPYGYTF. Written as DNA, the CDR3 is TGTGCCAGCAGCTTGGGCCAGAACCCCTATGGCTACACCTTC.

This clonotype was found many times. The rearrangement links TRBV2 to TRBJ2-7; TRBD2 aligns across 8 bases. CDR3 size: 16 residues. The J segment lost 0 bases and the V segment lost 1 base, leaving 5 bases of the junction unmatched. Germline CDR1 reads SNHLY; CDR2 reads FYNNEI. The CDR3 DNA reads TGTGCCAGCAGTGAAGTCGGCGGGAGGAACTCCTACGAGCAGTACTTC. It codes for CASSEVGGRNSYEQYF. The whole variable domain, filled in from reference TRBV2 and TRBJ2-7, reads EPEVTQTPSHQVTQMGQEVILRCVPISNHLYFYWYRQILGQKVEFLVSFYNNEISEKSEIFDDQFSVERPDGSNFTLKIRSTKLEDSAMYFCASSEVGGRNSYEQYFGPGTRLTVT.

This clonotype was detected ten times or more. J is TRBJ2-7 and V is TRBV6-1; 11 bases line up with TRBD2. Germline CDR1 and CDR2: MNHNS and SASEGT. The CDR3 covers 16 residues. V lost 4 bases, J lost 4 bases, and 9 bases stayed unmatched. CDR3 coding DNA: TGTGCCAGCAGTGTTTTAGCGGGAGGGACGGGTTACGAGCAGTACTTC. Its translation: CASSVLAGGTGYEQYF.

The J gene is TRBJ2-7, the V gene TRBV5-1, with D possibly TRBD1 on 6 matching bases. V shed 3 bases and J shed 5 bases, with 21 bases lying between them. The CDR3 runs 16 residues. Germline V gene lookup returns CDR1 SGHRS and CDR2 YFSETQ. The DNA of the CDR3 is TGCGCCAGCAGCTCTAAACTACAGGGTAGGATTAACGAGCAGTACTTC. It codes for CASSSKLQGRINEQYF.

This clonotype was seen a few times. The chain carries TRBV27 and TRBJ1-4, with 8 bases fitting TRBD1. The CDR3 has 17 residues. V was clipped by 3 bases and J by 5 bases; unmatched bases: 11. Germline assignment: CDR1 MNHEY and CDR2 SMNVEV (reference sequence). In nucleotides, the CDR3 is TGTGCCAGCAGTTTCTTCCCGGCGGGACAGGAGAATGAAAAACTGTTTTTT. Translated: CASSFFPAGQENEKLFF. Full variable domain (outside the CDR3, taken from reference TRBV27 and TRBJ1-4): EAQVTQNPRYLITVTGKKLTVTCSQNMNHEYMSWYRQDPGLGLRQIYYSMNVEVTDKGDVPEGYKVSRKEKRNFPLILESPSPNQTSLYFCASSFFPAGQENEKLFFGSGTQLSVL.

The chain couples TRBV28 to TRBJ1-5; no reliable D call. In germline, CDR1 is MDHEN, CDR2 SYDVKM. The CDR3 consists of 11 residues. The ends were cut back, 5 bases at V and 11 bases at J, with 10 bases in the middle. The CDR3 region has the DNA TGTGCCAGCAGTAGGGAACCCACCCAGCATTTT. This translates into CASSREPTQHF. Supplemented by reference TRBV28 and TRBJ1-5, the full variable domain reads DVKVTQSSRYLVKRTGEKVFLECVQDMDHENMFWYRQDPGLGLRLIYFSYDVKMKEKGDIPEGYSVSREKKERFSLILESASTNQTSMYLCASSREPTQHFGDGTRLSIL.

This clonotype was seen repeatedly, ten times or more. The chain recombines TRBV2 with TRBJ1-5; D is possibly TRBD1 (5 bases). Germline V CDR1 and CDR2: SNHLY, FYNNEI. The V gene lost 5 bases and the J gene lost 4 bases, with 15 bases spanning the gap. There are 15 residues in the CDR3. The CDR3 DNA sequence: TGTGCCAGCAGTTCCGGGCTCCGGGGGAATCAGCCCCAGCATTTT. It yields the protein CASSSGLRGNQPQHF.